Described below is a single TCR beta chain sequence and its context. What it recognizes is unknown. This specimen comes from a study of cytomegalovirus exposure and HLA in healthy donors. General observations from the study: Earlier analysis found most TCR beta V segments productive about 90% or about 30% of the time.

J was trimmed by 9 bases and V by 4 bases; bases with no gene match: 5. The CDR3 extends over 14 amino acids. Per the germline V gene, CDR1 is MNHEY and CDR2 is SVGAGI. Primers for the PCR totalled 60 Vbeta and 13 Jbeta. Assay: immunoSEQ multiplex PCR; the TCRdb copy retains only in-frame clones and omits some. Among around 150,000 clones listed, more than 80% were seen once. This chain connects TRBV6-5 to TRBJ1-6; TRBD1 matches 8 bases. The receptor was isolated from a woman in her twenties or thirties in good health and CMV-seropositive. The sequencing input was PBMCs. The CDR3, as DNA: TGTGCCAGCAGTTTTCGGACAGGGAGTTCACCCCTCCACTTT. Translated: CASSFRTGSSPLHF.